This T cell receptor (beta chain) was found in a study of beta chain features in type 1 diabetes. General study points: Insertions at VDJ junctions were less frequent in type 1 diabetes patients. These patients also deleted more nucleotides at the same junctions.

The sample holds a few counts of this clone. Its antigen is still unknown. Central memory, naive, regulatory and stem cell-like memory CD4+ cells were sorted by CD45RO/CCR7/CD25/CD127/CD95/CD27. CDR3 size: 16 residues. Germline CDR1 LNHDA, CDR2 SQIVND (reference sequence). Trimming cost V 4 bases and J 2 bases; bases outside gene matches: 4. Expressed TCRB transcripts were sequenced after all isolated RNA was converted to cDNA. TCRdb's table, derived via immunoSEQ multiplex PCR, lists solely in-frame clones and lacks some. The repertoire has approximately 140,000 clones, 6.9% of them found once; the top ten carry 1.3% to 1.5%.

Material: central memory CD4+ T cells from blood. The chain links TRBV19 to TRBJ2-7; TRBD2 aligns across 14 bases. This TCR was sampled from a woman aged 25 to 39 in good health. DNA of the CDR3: TGTGCCAGTAGTAGCTGGACTAGCGGGAGGACCTACGAGCAGTACTTC. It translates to CASSSWTSGRTYEQYF.